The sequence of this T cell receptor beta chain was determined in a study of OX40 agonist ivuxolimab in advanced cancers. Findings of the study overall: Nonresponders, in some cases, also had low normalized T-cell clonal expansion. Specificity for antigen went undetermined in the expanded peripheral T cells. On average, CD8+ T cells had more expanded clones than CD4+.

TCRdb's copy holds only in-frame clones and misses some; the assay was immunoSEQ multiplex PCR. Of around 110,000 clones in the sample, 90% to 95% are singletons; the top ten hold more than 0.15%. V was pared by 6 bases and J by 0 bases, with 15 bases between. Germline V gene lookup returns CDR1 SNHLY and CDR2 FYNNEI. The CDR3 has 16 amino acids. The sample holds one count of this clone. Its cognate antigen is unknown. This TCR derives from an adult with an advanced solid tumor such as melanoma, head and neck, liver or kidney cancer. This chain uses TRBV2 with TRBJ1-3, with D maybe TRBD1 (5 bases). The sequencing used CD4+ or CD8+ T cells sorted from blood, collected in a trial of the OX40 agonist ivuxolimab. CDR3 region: CASRATWGSSGNTIYF. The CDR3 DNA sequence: TGTGCCAGCAGAGCTACGTGGGGGAGCTCTGGAAACACCATATATTTT.